The 19 T cell receptor beta chains given below trace back to one sample, sequenced in a study of T-cell reconstitution after alpha-beta-depleted transplantation in children. Unique molecular identifiers were incorporated into the prepared TCRbeta library. TCRdb reanalysed the PCR reads using MiXCR and keeps one entry per CDR3 protein. This sample has 490,000 or so distinct CDR3 sequences; about 12% occur once, and the top ten carry about 6%. The sample in question was PBMCs from the stem cell graft donor, obtained from the stem cell graft. Source of these receptors: a human donor who donated a stem cell graft to a child with combined immunodeficiency.

At least ten counts were recorded for this clonotype. The V call is TRBV11-1, the J call TRBJ2-3; 7 bases map to TRBD2. V lost 1 base to trimming and J lost 1 base; unmatched junction nucleotides: 17. The CDR3 has 20 amino acids. Per germline, CDR1 SGHAT and CDR2 FQDESV (reference sequence). CDR3 region: CASSLVSGGGMRNRTDTQYF. DNA for the CDR3: TGTGCCAGCAGCTTAGTGTCGGGCGGGGGAATGAGAAACCGCACAGATACGCAGTATTTT.

This clonotype was found many times. CDR3 bases: TGTGCCAGCAGTGTAACAGGGCGTCCCAACGTCCTGACTTTC. Protein product: CASSVTGRPNVLTF. This chain uses TRBV12-3 or TRBV12-4 with TRBJ2-6, with D possibly matching TRBD1 (6 bases). The CDR3 extends over 14 amino acids. V lost 5 bases, J lost 8 bases, and 13 bases lay in between.

The chain is built from TRBV7-8 and TRBJ1-6; 11 bases are a match to TRBD1. Germline V lookup: CDR1 SGHVS, CDR2 FQNEAQ. This CDR3 comprises 20 residues. Trimming took 0 bases from V and 0 from J; bases not matched to a gene: 7. DNA of the CDR3: TGTGCCAGCAGCTTAGCACAGGACAGGGGGCCGAGCTCCTATAATTCACCCCTCCACTTT. It is translated as CASSLAQDRGPSSYNSPLHF.

This clonotype was seen ten or more times. CDR3 residues: CASSPFRGELFF. Written as DNA, the CDR3 is TGTGCCAGCAGCCCCTTCAGGGGGGAGCTGTTTTTT. The chain links TRBV7-3 to TRBJ2-2; no firm D call. This CDR3 is built from 12 residues. Looked up from germline, CDR1 is SGHTA and CDR2 is FQGTGA. Trimming cost V 5 bases and J 8 bases, with 9 bases left between them.

The genes are TRBV20-1 and TRBJ2-2, with 11 bases that match TRBD2. Germline trimming cut 4 bases from V and 8 bases from J; bases unmatched to any gene: 6. Germline V gene lookup returns CDR1 DFQATT and CDR2 SNEGSKA (reference sequence). This CDR3 contains 14 residues. The DNA of the CDR3 is TGCAGTGCTACGGCTAGCGGGGGGTTGGGGGAGCTGTTTTTT. Translation gives CSATASGGLGELFF.

Only a few counts were recorded for this clonotype. The gene calls are TRBV7-2 and TRBJ2-5, with 9 bases that match TRBD2. Germline lookup yields CDR1 SGHTA and CDR2 FQGNSA. The CDR3 loop spans 16 amino acids. V was pared by 1 base and J by 4 bases, with 7 bases of the junction left unmatched. Written as DNA, the CDR3 is TGTGCCAGCAGCTTAGTCGCGGGGGGGGCCGGAGAGACCCAGTACTTC. Its translation is CASSLVAGGAGETQYF.

This clonotype was seen a few times. This chain connects TRBV12-3 or TRBV12-4 to TRBJ2-1; D might be TRBD1 or TRBD2, each matching 5 bases. The CDR3 extends over 15 amino acids. Trimming left V 7 bases short and J 3 bases short, with 16 bases between. The CDR3 region has the DNA TGTGCCAGCATTGCCGGGGACGGAGGCTACAATGAGCAGTTCTTC. This translates into CASIAGDGGYNEQFF.

The rearrangement links TRBV27 to TRBJ1-6; D remains ambiguous. The CDR3 contains 15 residues. The ends were cut back, 8 bases at V and 3 bases at J, with 14 bases in the middle. Germline CDR1 reads MNHEY; CDR2 reads SMNVEV (reference sequence). The CDR3 is CASRSDNFYNSPLHF. Here the CDR3 DNA reads TGTGCCAGCCGCTCCGACAACTTCTATAATTCACCCCTCCACTTT.

The rearrangement links TRBV19 to TRBJ2-1, with 10 bases that match TRBD2. This CDR3 spans 17 amino acids. The V and J ends lost 5 bases and 1 base, in that order; junction bases with no gene match: 8. Germline V lookup: CDR1 LNHDA, CDR2 SQIVND (reference sequence). In DNA, the CDR3 is TGTGCCAGTAGTTGGATTAGCGGGAGGATGTCCTACAATGAGCAGTTCTTC. Translating it yields CASSWISGRMSYNEQFF.

This clonotype has ten or more counts. The chain joins TRBV6-2 or TRBV6-3 to TRBJ2-1, with no clear D. Germline V lookup: CDR1 MNHEY, CDR2 SVGEGT. The germline V and J ends were trimmed by 6 bases and 0 bases, with 12 bases remaining between them. The length of the CDR3 is 15 residues. The CDR3 DNA reads TGTGCCAGCAGCGATCGAAAGAGCTCCTACAATGAGCAGTTCTTC. Residues: CASSDRKSSYNEQFF.

This clonotype was counted only a few times. The CDR3 DNA sequence: TGCAGCGTCCAGGGGAGGGAGACCCAGTACTTC. Residues: CSVQGRETQYF. The chain has TRBV29-1 and TRBJ2-5, with D perhaps being TRBD1 or TRBD2 (6 bases each). The ends were cut back, 6 bases at V and 5 bases at J, with 10 bases in the middle. The CDR3 extends over 11 amino acids. The germline gives CDR1 SQVTM, CDR2 ANQGSEA.

This clonotype has a handful of counts. The chain couples TRBV9 to TRBJ2-7; no reliable D call. This CDR3 is built from 12 residues. The ends were cut back, 1 base at V and 3 bases at J, with 5 bases in the middle. From germline, CDR1 is SGDLS and CDR2 YYNGEE. The CDR3 nucleotides read TGTGCCAGCAGCGTATCCGGCTACGAGCAGTACTTC. Translating it yields CASSVSGYEQYF.

The J gene is TRBJ2-1, the V gene TRBV12-3 or TRBV12-4; unclear D gene. The V end was cut by 4 bases, the J end by 6 bases, with 10 bases between. The CDR3 length is 13 residues. The CDR3 bases are TGTGCCAGCAGTTCCGTGGATGGCAATGAGCAGTTCTTC. As protein: CASSSVDGNEQFF.

This clonotype has ten or more counts. The chain links TRBV12-3 or TRBV12-4 to TRBJ1-5; the D gene is possibly TRBD1 (6 bases). The CDR3 has 15 residues. Trimming left V 3 bases short and J 5 bases short, with 14 bases between. As DNA, the CDR3 is TGTGCCAGCAGTTTTGGACAGCCTGGGGATCAGCCCCAGCATTTT. Translated, it gives CASSFGQPGDQPQHF.

The chain recombines TRBV7-9 with TRBJ2-3; D may be TRBD1 (6 bases). The CDR3 covers 15 residues. The V end was cut by 4 bases, the J end by 1 base, with 12 bases between. Germline CDR1 is SEHNR and CDR2 is FQNEAQ (reference sequence). CDR3 protein: CASSSSAGGTDTQYF. The DNA of the CDR3 is TGTGCCAGCAGCTCGTCGGCAGGGGGCACAGATACGCAGTATTTT.

This clonotype was seen at least ten times. The chain uses TRBV12-3 or TRBV12-4 and TRBJ2-1, with unresolved D. V was trimmed by 7 bases and J by 5 bases, leaving 15 bases between them. The CDR3 runs 14 residues. CDR3 sequence (DNA): TGTGCCAGCACTCTTCAGCCCGATCACAATGAGCAGTTCTTC. It translates to CASTLQPDHNEQFF.

This chain connects TRBV18 to TRBJ2-1; 9 bases align to TRBD2. Germline trimming cut 5 bases from V and 8 bases from J; bases unmatched to any gene: 7. From germline, CDR1 is KGHSH and CDR2 LQKENI. CDR3 size: 14 residues. The CDR3 protein is CASSSRTSEDEQFF. In DNA form, the CDR3 reads TGTGCCAGCTCATCCAGGACTAGCGAGGATGAGCAGTTCTTC.

This clonotype was picked up many times. The chain carries TRBV20-1 and TRBJ1-2, with 11 bases aligning to TRBD1. The CDR3 consists of 15 residues. Germline values: CDR1 DFQATT, CDR2 SNEGSKA (reference sequence). J gave up 6 bases and V 4 bases, and 10 bases lay outside the gene matches. The CDR3 bases are TGCAGTGCTACCCCGGGGGACAGGGGGTCCAATGGCTACACCTTC. Amino acid sequence: CSATPGDRGSNGYTF.

J is TRBJ1-5 and V is TRBV7-6, with TRBD1 identical over 7 bases. The length of the CDR3 is 17 residues. With V trimmed by 5 bases and J by 2 bases, 12 bases remained unmatched. CDR1 is SGHVS, CDR2 FNYEAQ, per germline. CDR3 bases: TGTGCCAGCAGCCATAACGGGTACAGGGGCCGCAATCAGCCCCAGCATTTT. This translates into CASSHNGYRGRNQPQHF.